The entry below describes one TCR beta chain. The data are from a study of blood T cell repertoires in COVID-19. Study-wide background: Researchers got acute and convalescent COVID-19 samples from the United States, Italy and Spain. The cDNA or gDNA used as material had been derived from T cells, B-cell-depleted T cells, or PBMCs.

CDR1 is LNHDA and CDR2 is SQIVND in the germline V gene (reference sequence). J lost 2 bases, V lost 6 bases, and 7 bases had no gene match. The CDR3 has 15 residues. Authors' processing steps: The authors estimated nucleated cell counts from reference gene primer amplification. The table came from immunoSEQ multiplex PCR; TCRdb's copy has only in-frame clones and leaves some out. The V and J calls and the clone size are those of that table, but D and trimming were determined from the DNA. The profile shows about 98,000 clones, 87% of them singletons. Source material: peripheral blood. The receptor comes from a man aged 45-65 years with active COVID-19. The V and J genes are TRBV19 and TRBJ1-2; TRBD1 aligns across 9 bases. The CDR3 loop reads CASRTSGQGNYGYTF. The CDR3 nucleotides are TGTGCCAGTAGGACCTCGGGACAGGGCAACTATGGCTACACCTTC.